This entry lists 25 T cell receptor beta chains sequenced from one sample in a study of shared clonotypes between healthy human individuals. The naive CD8 fraction comprised CD45RO-negative cells positively selected for CCR7 and excluded terminally differentiated effector memory CD45RA+ cells. Method: immunoSEQ multiplex PCR; TCRdb's copy keeps in-frame clones and lacks some. In the table there are 800,000 to 950,000 clones, about 96% of which are singletons. Sequenced material: naive CD8+ T cells sorted from blood. The receptor set was obtained from a man younger than 40 in good health.

This clone was seen only once. The chain carries TRBV11-2 and TRBJ2-1; perhaps TRBD2 as D (6 bases). Looked up from germline, CDR1 is SGHAT and CDR2 is FQNNGV. The CDR3 has 15 amino acids. With 0 bases removed from V and 7 bases from J, the gap between germline ends came to 13 bases. CDR3 nucleotide sequence: TGTGCCAGCAGCTTAGAAGGCGGGGATTGGAATGAGCAGTTCTTC. Amino acids: CASSLEGGDWNEQFF.

The CDR3 loop reads CAISESGTLTSYNEQFF. The DNA for the CDR3 is TGTGCCATCAGTGAGTCAGGGACCCTGACCTCCTACAATGAGCAGTTCTTC. The rearrangement uses TRBV10-3 and TRBJ2-1; tentatively, D is TRBD1 or TRBD2 (5 bases each). The CDR3 is made up of 17 amino acids. CDR1 and CDR2 from the germline V gene are ENHRY and SYGVKD. Trimming shortened V by 0 bases and J by 0 bases, and 12 bases separated the two germline ends.

The V and J genes are TRBV7-3 and TRBJ2-3; 7 bases fit TRBD2. The CDR3 length is 15 residues. Germline loops: CDR1 SGHTA, CDR2 FQGTGA. V was clipped by 4 bases and J by 0 bases; unmatched bases: 4. The CDR3 loop reads CASSSGTTSTDTQYF. The DNA for the CDR3 is TGTGCCAGCAGCTCCGGGACTACAAGCACAGATACGCAGTATTTT.

This clone was counted a single time. The V and J genes are TRBV2 and TRBJ2-2; TRBD2 might be the D (5 bases). This CDR3 has 13 residues. Trimming pared 10 bases from V and 5 bases from J, leaving 14 bases between. Germline lookup yields CDR1 SNHLY and CDR2 FYNNEI. CDR3 coding DNA: TGTGCCATGCGCCTTGGGAGAACCGGGGAGCTGTTTTTT. It yields the protein CAMRLGRTGELFF.

The V and J genes are TRBV5-6 and TRBJ2-2; the D is unclear. In germline, CDR1 is SGHDT, CDR2 YYEEEE. The V end was cut by 3 bases, the J end by 6 bases, with 6 bases between. The CDR3 loop spans 12 amino acids. CDR3 residues: CASSSGSGELFF. Written as DNA, the CDR3 is TGTGCCAGCAGCTCGGGTTCCGGGGAGCTGTTTTTT. Full variable domain (remainder filled in from reference TRBV5-6 and TRBJ2-2): DAGVTQSPTHLIKTRGQQVTLRCSPKSGHDTVSWYQQALGQGPQFIFQYYEEEERQRGNFPDRFSGHQFPNYSSELNVNALLLGDSALYLCASSSGSGELFFGEGSRLTVL.

The genes are TRBV7-2 and TRBJ2-3; 8 bases match TRBD1. Trimming took 11 bases from V and 6 from J; bases not matched to a gene: 13. The CDR3 runs to 14 residues. Germline assignment: CDR1 SGHTA and CDR2 FQGNSA. In DNA, the CDR3 is TGTGCCGGGGGTGGACAGGGCTCGTCGGATACGCAGTATTTT. Protein: CAGGGQGSSDTQYF.

This clone has only one observation. The rearrangement uses TRBV4-3 and TRBJ2-5; D not resolved. V was clipped by 0 bases and J by 4 bases, with 12 bases between them. The CDR3 has 15 residues. The germline V gene has CDR1 LGHNA and CDR2 YSLEER. As DNA, the CDR3 is TGCGCCAGCAGCCAAGAATGGTCAGTTTTAGAGACCCAGTACTTC. It is translated as CASSQEWSVLETQYF.

The rearrangement uses TRBV7-6 and TRBJ2-7, with TRBD2 identical over 11 bases. CDR1 is SGHVS, CDR2 FNYEAQ, per germline. V trimming: 1 base; J trimming: 4 bases; junction bases outside the gene matches: 3. CDR3 length: 15 residues. In nucleotides, the CDR3 is TGTGCCAGCAGCTTAGGTAGCGGGAGGGAGTACGAGCAGTACTTC. Protein product: CASSLGSGREYEQYF.

The chain carries TRBV13 and TRBJ2-2; 7 bases fit TRBD1. V dropped 2 bases and J dropped 7; count of bases not matched to a gene: 10. Germline V CDR1 and CDR2: PRHDT, FYEKMQ (reference sequence). The CDR3 runs to 16 residues. The CDR3 DNA reads TGTGCCAGCAGCTTAACCGCCGGGACAGCCAACGGGGAGCTGTTTTTT. It is translated as CASSLTAGTANGELFF.

This chain uses TRBV7-6 with TRBJ1-5, with D perhaps matching TRBD1 (5 bases). Looked up from germline, CDR1 is SGHVS and CDR2 is FNYEAQ. The CDR3 length is 16 residues. V was shortened by 3 bases and J by 1 base, with 13 bases between the two germline ends. The CDR3 reads CASSLRGPGSNQPQHF. CDR3 DNA: TGTGCCAGCAGCTTGCGGGGACCTGGGAGCAATCAGCCCCAGCATTTT.

The chain combines TRBV7-9 with TRBJ2-1; 9 bases match TRBD2. The V segment lost 1 base and the J segment 8 bases; nucleotides outside the gene matches: 9. CDR3 length: 16 residues. Germline lookup yields CDR1 SEHNR and CDR2 FQNEAQ (reference sequence). The CDR3 sequence is CASSLEVGSGSDEQFF. DNA for the CDR3: TGTGCCAGCAGCTTAGAGGTCGGTAGCGGGAGTGATGAGCAGTTCTTC.

This rearrangement joins TRBV5-4 to TRBJ2-1, with D possibly matching TRBD2 (5 bases). There are 13 residues in the CDR3. CDR1 and CDR2 from the germline V gene are SGHNT and YYREEE (reference sequence). The V end was cut by 6 bases, the J end by 10 bases, with 17 bases between. The CDR3 DNA reads TGTGCCAGCAACACCTTACTAGAGCGGGAGCAGTTCTTC. It yields the protein CASNTLLEREQFF.

The V and J genes are TRBV7-9 and TRBJ1-4, with 7 bases that match TRBD1. V trimming: 5 bases; J trimming: 7 bases; junction bases outside the gene matches: 7. The CDR3 extends over 14 amino acids. In germline, CDR1 is SEHNR, CDR2 FQNEAQ (reference sequence). Here the CDR3 reads CASSPRTGGEKLFF. The CDR3 region has the DNA TGTGCCAGCAGCCCGAGGACAGGCGGTGAAAAACTGTTTTTT.

The chain has TRBV28 and TRBJ1-5; 7 bases match TRBD1. Germline values: CDR1 MDHEN, CDR2 SYDVKM. This CDR3 spans 16 amino acids. V lost 4 bases to trimming and J lost 2 bases; unmatched junction nucleotides: 8. The CDR3 region is CASSSYTGVGNQPQHF. The CDR3 nucleotides are TGTGCCAGCAGTTCCTATACAGGGGTGGGCAATCAGCCCCAGCATTTT.

This chain uses TRBV10-2 with TRBJ2-1; unclear D gene. Germline assignment: CDR1 WSHSY and CDR2 SAAADI. This CDR3 spans 12 amino acids. Trimming took 4 bases from V and 8 from J, leaving 9 bases between them. The DNA of the CDR3 is TGCGCCAGCAGTGTGCTGGTGGATGAGCAGTTCTTC. Its translation: CASSVLVDEQFF.

The V call is TRBV13, the J call TRBJ2-3, with TRBD1 as a possible D gene (5 bases). CDR3 size: 14 residues. Germline CDR1 and CDR2: PRHDT and FYEKMQ (reference sequence). Trimming left V 0 bases short and J 4 bases short, with 8 bases between. DNA of the CDR3: TGTGCCAGCAGCTTAGGCAGGGCGGCAGATACGCAGTATTTT. This encodes CASSLGRAADTQYF.

V gene TRBV7-9 combines with J gene TRBJ1-1, with D hard to call. The CDR3 is made up of 12 amino acids. Germline V gene lookup returns CDR1 SEHNR and CDR2 FQNEAQ (reference sequence). V was cut by 5 bases and J by 8 bases, with 12 bases left in between. CDR3: CASSPSGEEAFF. The CDR3, as DNA: TGTGCCAGCAGCCCAAGTGGTGAAGAAGCTTTCTTT.

This chain connects TRBV7-9 to TRBJ2-3; D is perhaps TRBD2 (5 bases). Trimming left V 4 bases short and J 1 base short, with 12 bases between. Germline values: CDR1 SEHNR, CDR2 FQNEAQ (reference sequence). The CDR3 spans 15 residues. The CDR3 spells CASSSASFGTDTQYF. DNA for the CDR3: TGTGCCAGCAGCTCTGCTAGCTTCGGCACAGATACGCAGTATTTT.

The chain recombines TRBV10-3 with TRBJ2-1; weak D call: TRBD2 (5 bases). CDR1 is ENHRY and CDR2 is SYGVKD in the germline V gene. The CDR3 runs 14 residues. V was trimmed by 9 bases and J by 5 bases, leaving 17 bases between them. The CDR3 sequence: CAIRYGSENNEQFF. As DNA, the CDR3 is TGTGCCATACGGTATGGTAGCGAGAACAATGAGCAGTTCTTC.

V gene TRBV9 combines with J gene TRBJ2-3, with 7 bases lining up with TRBD2. V lost 4 bases and J lost 1; bases outside the gene matches: 9. CDR3 length: 16 residues. Germline CDR1 reads SGDLS; CDR2 reads YYNGEE. This chain's CDR3 is CASSSYELAGTDTQYF. CDR3 DNA: TGTGCCAGCAGCTCTTACGAGCTAGCGGGCACAGATACGCAGTATTTT. Full variable domain (outside the CDR3, taken from reference TRBV9 and TRBJ2-3): DSGVTQTPKHLITATGQRVTLRCSPRSGDLSVYWYQQSLDQGLQFLIQYYNGEERAKGNILERFSAQQFPDLHSELNLSSLELGDSALYFCASSSYELAGTDTQYFGPGTRLTVL.

The V call is TRBV21-1, the J call TRBJ2-1; the table's D call, TRBD2, has no DNA check behind it. TRBV21-1 counts as a pseudogene. The CDR3 has 16 residues. The CDR3 bases are TGTGCCAGCCCGCTTCCAAGAGCGGGAGCAGACAATGAGCAGTTCTTC. Translating it yields CASPLPRAGADNEQFF.

The V call is TRBV10-2, the J call TRBJ2-1; unclear D gene. V was clipped by 0 bases and J by 1 base, with 7 bases between them. This CDR3 is built from 15 residues. Germline CDR1 and CDR2: WSHSY and SAAADI. The CDR3 here is CASSESGRSYNEQFF. The DNA of the CDR3 is TGCGCCAGCAGTGAGTCTGGCAGATCCTACAATGAGCAGTTCTTC.

This clone was seen a single time. The chain links TRBV4-1 to TRBJ2-3; D remains ambiguous. Per the germline V gene, CDR1 is MGHRA and CDR2 is YSYEKL. V was trimmed by 1 base and J by 0 bases, leaving 11 bases between them. This CDR3 has 16 amino acids. The CDR3 loop is CASSQAFADSTDTQYF. DNA of the CDR3: TGCGCCAGCAGCCAAGCGTTCGCGGATAGCACAGATACGCAGTATTTT.

The chain links TRBV28 to TRBJ2-3; TRBD2 aligns across 11 bases. J was trimmed by 2 bases and V by 5 bases; bases with no gene match: 12. The CDR3 loop spans 18 amino acids. Germline-derived CDR1 and CDR2 are MDHEN and SYDVKM. The CDR3 coding sequence is TGTGCCAGCAGTGCTTCCGTAGCGGGAGGGGGGGACACAGATACGCAGTATTTT. It encodes CASSASVAGGGDTDTQYF.

The chain uses TRBV18 and TRBJ1-3; the match to TRBD1 covers 9 bases. Per germline, CDR1 KGHSH and CDR2 LQKENI. This CDR3 is 23 amino acids long. V gave up 2 bases and J gave up 0 bases; unmatched junction bases: 23. The CDR3 sequence: CASSPKLPETPGTGKSSGNTIYF. The CDR3 region has the DNA TGTGCCAGCTCACCAAAATTACCAGAAACCCCCGGGACAGGGAAATCCTCTGGAAACACCATATATTTT.